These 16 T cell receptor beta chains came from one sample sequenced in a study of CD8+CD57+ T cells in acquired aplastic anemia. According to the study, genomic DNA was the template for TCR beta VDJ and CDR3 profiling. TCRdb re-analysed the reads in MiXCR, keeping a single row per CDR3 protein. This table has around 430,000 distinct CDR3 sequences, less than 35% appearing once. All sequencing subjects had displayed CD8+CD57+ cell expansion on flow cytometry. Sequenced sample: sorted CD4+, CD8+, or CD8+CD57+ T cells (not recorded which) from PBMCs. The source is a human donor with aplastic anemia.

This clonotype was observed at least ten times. The CDR3 region is CASKTGSQETQYF. The CDR3 DNA reads as TGTGCCAGCAAGACAGGGAGCCAAGAGACCCAGTACTTC. The gene calls are TRBV19 and TRBJ2-5; 7 bases agree with TRBD1. V trimming: 9 bases; J trimming: 1 base; junction bases outside the gene matches: 5. CDR3 size: 13 residues. Germline values: CDR1 LNHDA, CDR2 SQIVND (reference sequence).

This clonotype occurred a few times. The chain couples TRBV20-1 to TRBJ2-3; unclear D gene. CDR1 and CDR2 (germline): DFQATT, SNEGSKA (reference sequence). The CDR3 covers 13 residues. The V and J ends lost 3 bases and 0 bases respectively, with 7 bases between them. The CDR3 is CSARADSTDTQYF. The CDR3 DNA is TGCAGTGCTAGGGCAGACAGCACAGATACGCAGTATTTT.

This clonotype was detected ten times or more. This chain's CDR3 is CASSQDLGLTEAFF. The CDR3 bases are TGTGCCAGCAGCCAAGATCTGGGACTCACTGAAGCTTTCTTT. The chain uses TRBV14 and TRBJ1-1, with D possibly being TRBD1 (5 bases). Germline V gene lookup returns CDR1 SGHDN and CDR2 FVKESK. The CDR3 is made up of 14 amino acids. V dropped 0 bases and J dropped 4 bases, with 9 bases sitting between them. Based on the CDR3 plus reference TRBV14 and TRBJ1-1, the full variable domain is EAGVTQFPSHSVIEKGQTVTLRCDPISGHDNLYWYRRVMGKEIKFLLHFVKESKQDESGMPNNRFLAERTGGTYSTLKVQPAELEDSGVYFCASSQDLGLTEAFFGQGTRLTVV.

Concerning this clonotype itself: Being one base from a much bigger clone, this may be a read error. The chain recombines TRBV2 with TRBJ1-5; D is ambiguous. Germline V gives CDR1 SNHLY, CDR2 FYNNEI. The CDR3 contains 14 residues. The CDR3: CASSEGPSNQPRHF. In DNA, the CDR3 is TGTGCCAGCAGTGAAGGGCCGAGCAATCAGCCCCGGCATTTT.

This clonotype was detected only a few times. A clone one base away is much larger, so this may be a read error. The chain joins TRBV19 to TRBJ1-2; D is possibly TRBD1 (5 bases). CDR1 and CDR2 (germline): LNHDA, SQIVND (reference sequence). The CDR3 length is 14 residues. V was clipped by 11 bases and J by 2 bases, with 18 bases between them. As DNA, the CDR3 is TGTGCCGGTTGCTCCCTGGGGACCAACTATGGCTACACCTTC. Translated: CAGCSLGTNYGYTF.

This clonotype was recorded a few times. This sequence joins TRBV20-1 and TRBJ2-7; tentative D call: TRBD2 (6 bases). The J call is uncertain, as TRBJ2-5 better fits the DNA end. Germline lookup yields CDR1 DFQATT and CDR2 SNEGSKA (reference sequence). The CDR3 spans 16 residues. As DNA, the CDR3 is TGCAGTGCTATTCGGTGGAGGGGCGAGGTACAAGAGACCCAGTACTTC. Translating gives CSAIRWRGEVQETQYF.

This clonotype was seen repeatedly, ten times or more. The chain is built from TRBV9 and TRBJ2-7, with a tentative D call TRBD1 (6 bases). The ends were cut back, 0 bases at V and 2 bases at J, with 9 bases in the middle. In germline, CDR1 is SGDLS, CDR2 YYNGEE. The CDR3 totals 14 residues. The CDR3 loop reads CASSVEGHPYEQYF. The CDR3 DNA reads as TGTGCCAGCAGCGTAGAGGGACACCCCTACGAGCAGTACTTC.

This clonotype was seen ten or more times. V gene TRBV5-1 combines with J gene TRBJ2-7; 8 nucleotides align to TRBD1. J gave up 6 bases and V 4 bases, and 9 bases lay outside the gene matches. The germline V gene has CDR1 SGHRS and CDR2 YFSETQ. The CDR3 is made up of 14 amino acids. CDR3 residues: CASSPSTGVGEQYF. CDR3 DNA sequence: TGCGCCAGCAGCCCATCGACAGGGGTGGGCGAGCAGTACTTC.

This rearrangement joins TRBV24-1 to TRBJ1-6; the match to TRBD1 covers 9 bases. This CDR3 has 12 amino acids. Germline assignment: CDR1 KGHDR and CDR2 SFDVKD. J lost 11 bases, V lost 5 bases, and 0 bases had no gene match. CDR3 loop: CATSGTGAPLHF. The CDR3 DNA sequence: TGTGCCACCAGTGGGACAGGGGCACCCCTCCACTTT.

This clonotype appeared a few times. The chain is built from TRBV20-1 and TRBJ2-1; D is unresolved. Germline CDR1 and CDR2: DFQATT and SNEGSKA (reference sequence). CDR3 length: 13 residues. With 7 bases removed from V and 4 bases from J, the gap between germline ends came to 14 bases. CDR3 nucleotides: TGCAGTGTCTCGACATACCGATACAATGAGCAGTTCTTC. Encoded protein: CSVSTYRYNEQFF.

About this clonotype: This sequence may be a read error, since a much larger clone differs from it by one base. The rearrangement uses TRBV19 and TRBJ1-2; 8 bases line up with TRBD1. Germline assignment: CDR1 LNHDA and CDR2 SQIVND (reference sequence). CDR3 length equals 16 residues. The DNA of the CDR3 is TGTGTCAGTAGTCTCCTTGACAGGGGAAAGGATGATGGCTACACCTTC. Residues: CVSSLLDRGKDDGYTF.

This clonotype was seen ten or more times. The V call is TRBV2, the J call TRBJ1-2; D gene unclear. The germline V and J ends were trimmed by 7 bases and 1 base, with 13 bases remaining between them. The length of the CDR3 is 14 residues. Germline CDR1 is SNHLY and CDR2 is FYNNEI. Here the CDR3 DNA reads TGTGCCAGCATTTTATCCAGGAGTAACTATGGCTACACCTTC. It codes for CASILSRSNYGYTF. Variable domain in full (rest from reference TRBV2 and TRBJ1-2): EPEVTQTPSHQVTQMGQEVILRCVPISNHLYFYWYRQILGQKVEFLVSFYNNEISEKSEIFDDQFSVERPDGSNFTLKIRSTKLEDSAMYFCASILSRSNYGYTFGSGTRLTVV.

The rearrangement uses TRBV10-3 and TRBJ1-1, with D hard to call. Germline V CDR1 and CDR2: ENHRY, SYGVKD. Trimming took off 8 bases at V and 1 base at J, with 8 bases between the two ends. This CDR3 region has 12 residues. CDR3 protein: CAIGLGNTEAFF. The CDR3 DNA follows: TGTGCCATCGGGTTGGGGAACACTGAAGCTTTCTTT.

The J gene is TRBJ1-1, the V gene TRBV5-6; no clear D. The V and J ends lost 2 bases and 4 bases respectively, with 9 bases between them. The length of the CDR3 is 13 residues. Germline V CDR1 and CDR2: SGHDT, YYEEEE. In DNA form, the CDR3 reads TGTGCCAGCAGCTTCGGAGAAAGCACTGAAGCTTTCTTT. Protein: CASSFGESTEAFF.

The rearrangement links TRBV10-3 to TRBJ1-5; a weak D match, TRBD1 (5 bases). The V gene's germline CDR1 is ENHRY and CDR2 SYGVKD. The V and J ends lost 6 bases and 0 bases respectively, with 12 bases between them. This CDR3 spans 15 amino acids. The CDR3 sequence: CAISAGGHSNQPQHF. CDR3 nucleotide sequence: TGTGCCATCAGCGCCGGGGGTCATAGCAATCAGCCCCAGCATTTT.

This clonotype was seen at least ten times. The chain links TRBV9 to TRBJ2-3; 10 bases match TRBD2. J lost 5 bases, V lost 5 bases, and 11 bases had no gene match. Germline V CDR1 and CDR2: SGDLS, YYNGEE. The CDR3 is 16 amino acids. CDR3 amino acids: CASSAGLAGDVDTQYF. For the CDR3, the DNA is TGTGCCAGCAGTGCCGGGCTAGCGGGAGATGTAGATACGCAGTATTTT. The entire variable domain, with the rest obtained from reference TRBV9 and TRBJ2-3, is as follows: DSGVTQTPKHLITATGQRVTLRCSPRSGDLSVYWYQQSLDQGLQFLIQYYNGEERAKGNILERFSAQQFPDLHSELNLSSLELGDSALYFCASSAGLAGDVDTQYFGPGTRLTVL.